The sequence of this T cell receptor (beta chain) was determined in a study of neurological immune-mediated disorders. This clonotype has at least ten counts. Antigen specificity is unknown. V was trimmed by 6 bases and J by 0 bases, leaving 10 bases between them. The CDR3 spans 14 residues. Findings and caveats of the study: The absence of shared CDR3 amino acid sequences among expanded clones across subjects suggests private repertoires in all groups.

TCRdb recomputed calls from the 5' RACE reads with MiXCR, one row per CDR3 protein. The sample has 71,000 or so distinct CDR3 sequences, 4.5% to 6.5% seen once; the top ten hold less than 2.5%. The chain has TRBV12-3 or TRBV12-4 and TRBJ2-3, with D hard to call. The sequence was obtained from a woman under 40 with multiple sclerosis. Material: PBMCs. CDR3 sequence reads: CASSLETSTDTQYF. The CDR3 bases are TGTGCCAGCAGCCTGGAAACTAGCACAGATACGCAGTATTTT.